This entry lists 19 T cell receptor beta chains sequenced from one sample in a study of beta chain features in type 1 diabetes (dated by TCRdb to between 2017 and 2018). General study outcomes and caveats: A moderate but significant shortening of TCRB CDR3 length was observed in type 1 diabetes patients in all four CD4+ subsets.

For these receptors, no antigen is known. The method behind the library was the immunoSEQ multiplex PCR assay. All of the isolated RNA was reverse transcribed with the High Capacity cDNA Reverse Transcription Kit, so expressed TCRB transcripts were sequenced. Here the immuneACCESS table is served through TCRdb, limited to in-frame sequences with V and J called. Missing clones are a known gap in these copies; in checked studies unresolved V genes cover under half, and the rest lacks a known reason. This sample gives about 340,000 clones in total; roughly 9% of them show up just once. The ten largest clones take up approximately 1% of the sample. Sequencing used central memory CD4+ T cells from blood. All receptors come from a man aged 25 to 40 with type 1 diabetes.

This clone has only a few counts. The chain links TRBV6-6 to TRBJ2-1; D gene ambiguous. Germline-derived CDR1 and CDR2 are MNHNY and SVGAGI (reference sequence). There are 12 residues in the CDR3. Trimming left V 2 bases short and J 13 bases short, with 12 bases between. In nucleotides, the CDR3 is TGTGCCAGCAGTTACGTGCTAGGCGAACAGTTCTTC. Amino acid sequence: CASSYVLGEQFF.

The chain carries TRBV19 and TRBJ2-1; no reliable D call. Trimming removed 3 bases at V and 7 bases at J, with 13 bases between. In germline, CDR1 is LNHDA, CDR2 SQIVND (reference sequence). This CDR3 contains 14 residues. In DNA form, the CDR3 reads TGTGCCAGTAGTATGGGTTTCCCGCGGAATGAGCAGTTCTTC. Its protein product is CASSMGFPRNEQFF.

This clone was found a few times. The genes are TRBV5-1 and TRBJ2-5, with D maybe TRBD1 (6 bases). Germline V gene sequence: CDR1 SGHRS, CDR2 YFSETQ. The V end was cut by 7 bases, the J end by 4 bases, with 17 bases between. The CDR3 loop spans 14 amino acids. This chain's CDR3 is CASQGSGRRETQYF. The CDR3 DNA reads TGCGCCAGCCAGGGGTCAGGGAGAAGAGAGACCCAGTACTTC.

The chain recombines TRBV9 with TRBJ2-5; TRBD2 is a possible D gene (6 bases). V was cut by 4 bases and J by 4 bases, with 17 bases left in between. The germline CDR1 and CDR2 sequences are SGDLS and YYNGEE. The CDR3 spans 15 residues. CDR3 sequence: CASSPLRRGGETQYF. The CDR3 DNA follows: TGTGCCAGCAGCCCTCTGCGGCGGGGCGGAGAGACCCAGTACTTC.

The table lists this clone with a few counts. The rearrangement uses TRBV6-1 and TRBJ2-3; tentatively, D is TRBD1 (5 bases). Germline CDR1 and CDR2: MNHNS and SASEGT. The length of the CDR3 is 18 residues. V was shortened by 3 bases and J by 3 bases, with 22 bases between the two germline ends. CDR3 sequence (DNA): TGTGCCAGCAGTGAGCTGGTCGACAGCCGGATGGGGACAGATACGCAGTATTTT. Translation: CASSELVDSRMGTDTQYF.

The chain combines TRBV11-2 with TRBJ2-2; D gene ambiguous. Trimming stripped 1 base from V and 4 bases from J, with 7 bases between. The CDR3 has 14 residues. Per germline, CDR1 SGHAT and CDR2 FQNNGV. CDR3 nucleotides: TGTGCCAGCAGCTTAGTCCGGGTCACCGGGGAGCTGTTTTTT. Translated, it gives CASSLVRVTGELFF.

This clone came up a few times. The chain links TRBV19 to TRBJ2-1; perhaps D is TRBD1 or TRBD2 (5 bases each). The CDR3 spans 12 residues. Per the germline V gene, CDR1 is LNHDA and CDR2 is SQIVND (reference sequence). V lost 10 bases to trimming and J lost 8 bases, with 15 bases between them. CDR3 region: CATLGTIYEQFF. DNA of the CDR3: TGTGCCACCCTCGGGACGATCTATGAGCAGTTCTTC.

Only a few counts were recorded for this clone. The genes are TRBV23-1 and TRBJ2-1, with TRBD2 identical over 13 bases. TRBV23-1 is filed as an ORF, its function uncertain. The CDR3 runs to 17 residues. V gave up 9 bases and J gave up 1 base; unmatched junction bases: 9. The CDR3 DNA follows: TGCGCCAGAACTCTTACGGGACTAGCGGGGTCCTACAATGAGCAGTTCTTC. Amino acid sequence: CARTLTGLAGSYNEQFF.

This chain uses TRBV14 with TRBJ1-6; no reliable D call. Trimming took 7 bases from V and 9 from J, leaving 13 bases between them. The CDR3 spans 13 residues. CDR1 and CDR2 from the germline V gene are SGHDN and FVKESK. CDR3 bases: TGTGCCAGCACCTTCAAGCTGGGTTCACCCCTCCACTTT. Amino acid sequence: CASTFKLGSPLHF.

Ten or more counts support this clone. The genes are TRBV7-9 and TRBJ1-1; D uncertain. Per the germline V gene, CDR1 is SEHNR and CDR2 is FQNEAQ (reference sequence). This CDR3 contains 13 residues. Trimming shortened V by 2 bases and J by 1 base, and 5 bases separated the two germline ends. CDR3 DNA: TGTGCCAGCAGCTTAAGTCAGAACACTGAAGCTTTCTTT. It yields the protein CASSLSQNTEAFF.

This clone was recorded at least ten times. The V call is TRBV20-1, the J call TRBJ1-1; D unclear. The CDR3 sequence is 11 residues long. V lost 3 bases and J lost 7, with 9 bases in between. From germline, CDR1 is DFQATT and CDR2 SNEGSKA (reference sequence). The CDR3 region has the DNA TGCAGTGCTAGCTCTCCGGGTGAAGCTTTCTTT. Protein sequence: CSASSPGEAFF.

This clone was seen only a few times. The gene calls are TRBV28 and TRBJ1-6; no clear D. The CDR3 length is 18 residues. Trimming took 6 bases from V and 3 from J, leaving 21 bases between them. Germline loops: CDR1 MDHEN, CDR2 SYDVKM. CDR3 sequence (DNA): TGTGCCAGCAGCCCGGTGGTGGGCCTCGGTGTCTATAATTCACCCCTCCACTTT. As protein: CASSPVVGLGVYNSPLHF.

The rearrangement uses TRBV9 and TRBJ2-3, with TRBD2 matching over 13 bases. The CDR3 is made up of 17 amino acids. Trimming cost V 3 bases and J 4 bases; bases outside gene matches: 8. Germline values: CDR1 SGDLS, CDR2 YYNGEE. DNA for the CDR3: TGTGCCAGCAGCGAGACTAGCGGGGGGTCCTACCCAGATACGCAGTATTTT. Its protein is CASSETSGGSYPDTQYF.

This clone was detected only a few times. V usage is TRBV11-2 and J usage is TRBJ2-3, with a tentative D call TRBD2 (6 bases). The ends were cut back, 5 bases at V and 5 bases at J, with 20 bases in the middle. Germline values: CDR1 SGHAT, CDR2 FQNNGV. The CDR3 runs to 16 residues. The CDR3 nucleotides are TGTGCCAGCAGCCCCCCGAGGCGGGGTACCCAAGATACGCAGTATTTT. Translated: CASSPPRRGTQDTQYF.

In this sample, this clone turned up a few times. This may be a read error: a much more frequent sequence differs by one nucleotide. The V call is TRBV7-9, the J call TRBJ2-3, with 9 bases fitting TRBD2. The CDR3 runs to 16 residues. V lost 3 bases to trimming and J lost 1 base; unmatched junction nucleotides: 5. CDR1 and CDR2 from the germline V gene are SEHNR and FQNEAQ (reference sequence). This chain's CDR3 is CASSLGASGGTDTQYF. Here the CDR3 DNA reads TGTGCCAGCAGCTTGGGGGCTAGCGGGGGCACAGATACGCAGTATTTT.

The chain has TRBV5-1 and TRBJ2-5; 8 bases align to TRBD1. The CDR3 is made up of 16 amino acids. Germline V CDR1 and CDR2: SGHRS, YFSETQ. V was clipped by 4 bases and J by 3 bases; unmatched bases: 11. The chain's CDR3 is CASSPNPGGGEETQYF. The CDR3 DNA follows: TGCGCCAGCAGCCCCAACCCAGGGGGCGGCGAAGAGACCCAGTACTTC.

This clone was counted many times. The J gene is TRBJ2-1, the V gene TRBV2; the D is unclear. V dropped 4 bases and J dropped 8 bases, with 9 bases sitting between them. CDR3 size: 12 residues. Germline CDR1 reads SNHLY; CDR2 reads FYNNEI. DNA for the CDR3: TGTGCCAGCAGTGTCGAAGGTGATGAGCAGTTCTTC. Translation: CASSVEGDEQFF.

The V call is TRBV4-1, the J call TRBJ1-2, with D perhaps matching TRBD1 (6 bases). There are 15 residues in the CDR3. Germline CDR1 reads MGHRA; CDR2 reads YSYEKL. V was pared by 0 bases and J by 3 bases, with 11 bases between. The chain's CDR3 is CASSQDGQRYYGYTF. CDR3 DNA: TGCGCCAGCAGCCAAGACGGACAGAGATACTATGGCTACACCTTC.

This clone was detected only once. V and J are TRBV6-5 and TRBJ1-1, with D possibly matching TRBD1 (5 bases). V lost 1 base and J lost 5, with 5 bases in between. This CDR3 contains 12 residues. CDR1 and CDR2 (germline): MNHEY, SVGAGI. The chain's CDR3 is CASSYWGTEAFF. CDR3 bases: TGTGCCAGCAGTTACTGGGGGACTGAAGCTTTCTTT.